This T cell receptor beta chain originates from a study of human T cells and chemical hapten exposure. The wider study: Patch tests applied 0.01% DPC to the upper back, read at 6 days. The variation in per-sample TCR yields arose mainly from small differences in pooled library volumes. Study-level points and caveats: Sensitizing to DPC left TCRs with a frequency above 1 in 1000 unaltered.

V was trimmed by 6 bases and J by 2 bases, leaving 10 bases between them. Germline loops: CDR1 WNHNN, CDR2 SYGVQD (reference sequence). The CDR3 runs 14 residues. As to time point: pre-sensitization, week 0. Sample treatment: therapeutic diphenylcyclopropenone sensitization with weekly scalp DPC. This clonotype was observed a few times. Its antigen is not known. In TCRdb, the RACE reads were re-called with MiXCR into one record per CDR3 protein. The top ten hold under 3% of the sample, which has 150,000 to 200,000 distinct CDR3 sequences, approximately 29% seen once. The rearrangement links TRBV10-1 to TRBJ2-2; no reliable D call. The origin of this receptor is a woman aged 25 to 39 with alopecia areata. Some clones in this sample may be carry-over from other donors' samples. Sequencing was performed on whole blood, taken in connection with sensitization to the hapten diphenylcyclopropenone (DPC). CDR3 nucleotides: TGCGCCAGCAGCCGACAATCTAACACCGGGGAGCTGTTTTTT. Translation: CASSRQSNTGELFF.